One and the same sample provided the 15 T cell receptor beta chains below, sequenced in a study of response to subunit inactivated influenza vaccine. TCRdb independently ran MiXCR on the RT-PCR reads; one entry per CDR3 protein. The sample carries 650,000 to 800,000 distinct CDR3 sequences, 11% to 15% recorded once. The source material was PBMCs from blood, sampled less than 15 days before vaccination. The source is a man in his forties or fifties who received an inactivated influenza vaccine.

V and J are TRBV6-2 or TRBV6-3 and TRBJ2-7; D call uncertain. Germline V gene lookup returns CDR1 MNHEY and CDR2 SVGEGT. Trimming pared 1 base from V and 4 bases from J, leaving 8 bases between. There are 13 residues in the CDR3. The CDR3 sequence: CASSYLDGYEQYF. The CDR3 bases are TGTGCCAGCAGTTACTTGGACGGGTACGAGCAGTACTTC.

This clonotype was counted only a few times. CDR3 in amino acids: CASSLPDRGAFF. DNA of the CDR3: TGTGCCAGCAGTTTACCGGACAGGGGCGCTTTCTTT. This chain connects TRBV28 to TRBJ1-1, with 9 bases that match TRBD1. Germline CDR1 reads MDHEN; CDR2 reads SYDVKM. CDR3 length: 12 residues. V lost 2 bases, J lost 11 bases, and 3 bases stayed unmatched.

This clonotype has only a few counts. The chain couples TRBV4-1 to TRBJ1-6; D unresolved. Looked up from germline, CDR1 is MGHRA and CDR2 is YSYEKL. Deletions cut 4 bases from V and 7 bases from J, with 11 bases between. This CDR3 comprises 14 residues. CDR3 DNA sequence: TGCGCCAGCAGCCGGAAAGGTCCAAATTCACCCCTCCACTTT. Protein sequence: CASSRKGPNSPLHF.

This clonotype has just a few counts. The chain recombines TRBV12-3 or TRBV12-4 with TRBJ1-3, with D possibly matching TRBD1 (6 bases). The CDR3 length is 14 residues. V gave up 6 bases and J gave up 4 bases, with 13 bases separating them. CDR3 loop: CASRDQGRGNTIYF. The CDR3 bases are TGTGCCAGCAGAGATCAGGGGAGGGGAAACACCATATATTTT.

J is TRBJ2-2 and V is TRBV6-5, with D hard to call. The germline gives CDR1 MNHEY, CDR2 SVGAGI. V dropped 5 bases and J dropped 4 bases, with 8 bases sitting between them. This CDR3 region has 13 residues. CDR3 bases: TGTGCCAGCAGTAACCTGGGCACCGGGGAGCTGTTTTTT. This gives the protein CASSNLGTGELFF.

This clonotype was seen a handful of times. The chain's CDR3 is CASSFRGLVVYNEQFF. The CDR3 DNA follows: TGTGCCAGCAGTTTCAGGGGACTAGTGGTATACAATGAGCAGTTCTTC. The chain carries TRBV27 and TRBJ2-1, with 8 bases that match TRBD2. The CDR3 runs to 16 residues. Germline V CDR1 and CDR2: MNHEY, SMNVEV (reference sequence). V lost 3 bases to trimming and J lost 4 bases; unmatched junction nucleotides: 8.

This rearrangement joins TRBV6-1 to TRBJ2-1; D possibly matches TRBD1 or TRBD2 (6 bases each). V lost 4 bases and J lost 7, with 14 bases in between. Germline loops: CDR1 MNHNS, CDR2 SASEGT. The CDR3 is 14 amino acids. CDR3 loop: CASSGGGFGNEQFF. DNA for the CDR3: TGTGCCAGCAGTGGAGGGGGGTTTGGGAATGAGCAGTTCTTC.

This chain uses TRBV9 with TRBJ1-6; 7 bases agree with TRBD1. The CDR3 spans 14 residues. Trimming took 4 bases from V and 7 from J; bases not matched to a gene: 5. CDR1 is SGDLS, CDR2 YYNGEE, per germline. The CDR3 here is CASSQQGTNSPLHF. The CDR3, as DNA: TGTGCCAGCAGCCAACAGGGGACGAATTCACCCCTCCACTTT. Supplemented by reference TRBV9 and TRBJ1-6, the full variable domain reads DSGVTQTPKHLITATGQRVTLRCSPRSGDLSVYWYQQSLDQGLQFLIQYYNGEERAKGNILERFSAQQFPDLHSELNLSSLELGDSALYFCASSQQGTNSPLHFGNGTRLTVT.

This clonotype was detected only a few times. The chain is built from TRBV4-3 and TRBJ2-1; unclear D gene. Looked up from germline, CDR1 is LGHNA and CDR2 is YSLEER. The V and J ends lost 0 bases and 9 bases respectively, with 9 bases between them. The CDR3 runs to 13 residues. DNA of the CDR3: TGCGCCAGCAGCCAAGATTCCTCAGGTGAGCAGTTCTTC. Amino acid sequence: CASSQDSSGEQFF.

This clonotype was seen a handful of times. This chain links TRBV5-1 with TRBJ1-2, with a possible D match to TRBD1 (5 bases). Germline CDR1 SGHRS, CDR2 YFSETQ. Trimming left V 0 bases short and J 2 bases short, with 11 bases between. The CDR3 has 15 amino acids. This CDR3 is CASSLGSGWNYGYTF. CDR3 sequence (DNA): TGCGCCAGCAGCTTGGGCTCAGGGTGGAACTATGGCTACACCTTC.

The chain combines TRBV7-2 with TRBJ2-1; TRBD2 agrees at 10 bases. The germline CDR1 and CDR2 sequences are SGHTA and FQGNSA. V was pared by 4 bases and J by 3 bases, with 6 bases of the junction left unmatched. The CDR3 is made up of 16 amino acids. DNA of the CDR3: TGTGCCAGCAGCTCTCTACTAGCGGGGATCTACAATGAGCAGTTCTTC. Translation gives CASSSLLAGIYNEQFF.

The chain is built from TRBV6-1 and TRBJ2-1; TRBD1 might be the D (6 bases). V was trimmed by 8 bases and J by 3 bases, leaving 14 bases between them. The length of the CDR3 is 14 residues. Germline V gene data show CDR1 as MNHNS and CDR2 as SASEGT. This CDR3 is CASRLQGGYNEQFF. For the CDR3, the DNA is TGTGCCAGCCGTCTGCAAGGGGGCTACAATGAGCAGTTCTTC.

The V call is TRBV4-3, the J call TRBJ2-2; D gene ambiguous. Trimming left V 3 bases short and J 7 bases short, with 12 bases between. The germline V gene encodes CDR1 LGHNA and CDR2 YSLEER. This CDR3 comprises 14 residues. The CDR3 spells CASSHMLESGELFF. CDR3 nucleotide sequence: TGCGCCAGCAGCCATATGTTAGAGAGCGGGGAGCTGTTTTTT.

The rearrangement links TRBV29-1 to TRBJ2-7; D call uncertain. Trimming pared 4 bases from V and 3 bases from J, leaving 10 bases between. This CDR3 contains 12 residues. Germline assignment: CDR1 SQVTM and CDR2 ANQGSEA. The DNA of the CDR3 is TGCAGCGTTGGAAGCAGAGACTACGAGCAGTACTTC. Its translation is CSVGSRDYEQYF.

V is TRBV7-9 and J is TRBJ2-5; D call uncertain. Germline CDR1 and CDR2: SEHNR and FQNEAQ (reference sequence). CDR3 size: 15 residues. Trimming stripped 0 bases from V and 1 base from J, with 9 bases between. The CDR3 region has the DNA TGTGCCAGCAGCTTAGCATTGCGGTCCCAAGAGACCCAGTACTTC. This encodes CASSLALRSQETQYF.